A selection of T cell receptor beta chains follows, all from one sample in a study of early T cells in non-severe SARS-CoV-2 infection. TCRdb recomputed calls from the 5' RACE reads with MiXCR, one row per CDR3 protein. The repertoire holds 35,000 to 45,000 distinct CDR3 sequences, with approximately 6.1% as singletons. Sequenced input: whole blood. These receptors came from an adult who was a healthcare worker with PCR-confirmed SARS-CoV-2 infection or an uninfected control (not recorded which). The CDR3 runs from the conserved cysteine through the conserved F or W. The D gene is left open where the match is weak. Expanded clones are given a class, and other clones once, few, many or no size at all.

clone_size | d_call | j_call | v_call | cdr3_aa | cdr3_nt
many | . | TRBJ1-2 | TRBV20-1 | CSARDRPSDYGYTF | TGCAGTGCTAGAGACAGGCCTTCGGACTATGGCTACACCTTC
many | . | TRBJ2-7 | TRBV5-4 | CASSRGQSEQYF | TGTGCCAGCAGCCGGGGACAATCCGAGCAGTACTTC
few | . | TRBJ1-5 | TRBV3-1 | CASSQDLVQPQHF | TGTGCCAGCAGCCAAGATTTGGTTCAGCCCCAGCATTTT
few | . | TRBJ2-1 | TRBV7-3 | CASSLTRTGRYNEQFF | TGTGCCAGCAGCTTAACTAGGACGGGAAGGTACAATGAGCAGTTCTTC
. | . | TRBJ2-3 | TRBV20-1 | CSARDYLADTQYF | TGCAGTGCTAGGGACTATCTGGCAGATACGCAGTATTTT
many | . | TRBJ2-1 | TRBV6-1 | CASSESYNNEQFF | TGTGCCAGCAGTGAATCATATAACAATGAGCAGTTCTTC
many | TRBD2 | TRBJ2-5 | TRBV4-1 | CASSQASGQETQYF | TGCGCCAGCAGCCAAGCTAGCGGGCAAGAGACCCAGTACTTC
many | TRBD1 | TRBJ2-1 | TRBV27 | CASRTGGRGEQFF | TGTGCCAGCAGGACAGGGGGCCGAGGTGAGCAGTTCTTC
many | . | TRBJ2-1 | TRBV11-2 | CASSFGQSYNEQFF | TGTGCCAGCAGCTTCGGACAGTCCTACAATGAGCAGTTCTTC
many | TRBD2 | TRBJ2-3 | TRBV5-1 | CASSWGTSGATDTQYF | TGCGCCAGCAGCTGGGGGACTAGCGGGGCCACAGATACGCAGTATTTT
. | TRBD1 | TRBJ2-7 | TRBV5-5 | CASSIGTGGSYEQYF | TGTGCCAGCAGCATCGGGACAGGGGGCTCCTACGAGCAGTACTTC
many | . | TRBJ2-6 | TRBV19 | CASSPVGGTGANVLTF | TGTGCCAGTAGCCCGGTCGGGGGAACTGGGGCCAACGTCCTGACTTTC
many | TRBD1 | TRBJ2-2 | TRBV11-2 | CASTEQGAYTGELFF | TGTGCCAGCACAGAACAGGGGGCGTACACCGGGGAGCTGTTTTTT
many | TRBD1 | TRBJ2-3 | TRBV12-3/TRBV12-4 | CASSYRGSTDTQYF | TGTGCCAGCAGTTACAGGGGTAGCACAGATACGCAGTATTTT
many | TRBD2 | TRBJ2-1 | TRBV6-5 | CASSYPPSGFGDEFF | TGTGCCAGCAGTTACCCTCCTAGCGGTTTTGGGGATGAGTTCTTC
. | . | TRBJ2-1 | TRBV18 | CASSPRNNNEQFF | TGTGCCAGCTCACCACGGAACAACAATGAGCAGTTCTTC
many | TRBD2 | TRBJ2-5 | TRBV11-2 | CASSFSSGEVGETQYF | TGTGCCAGCAGCTTCTCTAGCGGAGAAGTTGGAGAGACCCAGTACTTC
few | . | TRBJ2-7 | TRBV11-2 | CASSHDSGQYF | TGTGCCAGCAGCCACGATAGTGGGCAGTACTTC
many | TRBD2 | TRBJ2-3 | TRBV6-4 | CASSVSGGSTDTQYF | TGTGCCAGCAGTGTTAGCGGGGGGAGCACAGATACGCAGTATTTT
few | . | TRBJ1-6 | TRBV20-1 | CSASTVRADSPLHF | TGCAGTGCTAGTACGGTCAGGGCTGATTCACCCCTCCACTTT
many | TRBD1 | TRBJ2-2 | TRBV28 | CASSSPAGQGWSGELFF | TGTGCCAGCAGTTCCCCCGCAGGACAGGGATGGTCCGGGGAGCTGTTTTTT
. | . | TRBJ2-7 | TRBV20-1 | CSANRQPSSYEQYF | TGCAGTGCTAATCGACAGCCTAGCTCCTACGAGCAGTACTTC
many | . | TRBJ1-2 | TRBV4-1 | CASSPYTPANYGYTF | TGCGCCAGCAGCCCCTATACTCCTGCTAACTATGGCTACACCTTC
many | . | TRBJ1-5 | TRBV6-2/TRBV6-3 | CASSRQTIQPQHF | TGTGCCAGCAGTCGGCAAACGATTCAGCCCCAGCATTTT
medium-sized | . | TRBJ2-1 | TRBV11-2 | CASTKGGANPYNEQFF | TGTGCCAGCACCAAAGGGGGGGCCAACCCCTACAATGAGCAGTTCTTC
once | TRBD1 | TRBJ2-3 | TRBV5-1 | CASSPSRGLSFTDTQYF | TGCGCCAGCAGCCCCTCCAGGGGGCTTTCTTTCACAGATACGCAGTATTTT
few | TRBD1 | TRBJ1-1 | TRBV4-2 | CASSQDSDRANTEAFF | TGTGCCAGCAGCCAAGATTCGGACAGGGCGAACACTGAAGCTTTCTTT
many | . | TRBJ2-1 | TRBV30 | CAWSVRGEQFF | TGTGCCTGGAGTGTTCGGGGGGAGCAGTTCTTC
few | TRBD1 | TRBJ1-1 | TRBV5-1 | CASYGQAGSGTEAFF | TGCGCCAGCTATGGACAGGCGGGTTCCGGCACTGAAGCTTTTTTT
many | . | TRBJ2-2 | TRBV18 | CASSPAPGQATGELFF | TGTGCCAGCTCACCAGCGCCGGGACAAGCCACCGGGGAGCTGTTTTTT
. | TRBD2 | TRBJ2-2 | TRBV29-1 | CSVEASGVNTGELFF | TGCAGCGTTGAGGCTAGCGGGGTGAACACCGGGGAGCTGTTTTTT
many | . | TRBJ2-7 | TRBV6-1 | CALTRDGGSYEQYF | TGTGCCTTGACCCGGGACGGAGGATCCTACGAGCAGTACTTC
. | . | TRBJ1-2 | TRBV10-3 | CAISDMVGVYGYTF | TGTGCCATCAGTGATATGGTTGGGGTCTATGGCTACACCTTC
few | TRBD1 | TRBJ1-4 | TRBV28 | CASSFFRNRGRATNEKLFF | TGTGCCAGCAGTTTTTTTAGGAACAGGGGAAGAGCAACTAATGAAAAACTGTTTTTT
many | . | TRBJ2-1 | TRBV6-1 | CASSDGADQGEQFF | TGTGCCAGCAGTGACGGGGCCGATCAGGGTGAGCAGTTCTTC
many | TRBD1 | TRBJ1-1 | TRBV6-1 | CASTEDRASEAFF | TGTGCCAGCACAGAGGACAGGGCGAGTGAAGCTTTCTTT
many | . | TRBJ2-1 | TRBV12-3/TRBV12-4 | CASRALGGRNNEQFF | TGTGCCAGCAGGGCTCTGGGGGGAAGAAACAATGAGCAGTTCTTC
. | . | TRBJ1-2 | TRBV7-3 | CASSFPPPAGYYGYTF | TGTGCCAGCAGCTTCCCCCCGCCGGCAGGCTACTATGGCTACACCTTC
many | TRBD1 | TRBJ1-6 | TRBV4-1 | CASSREGQKNSPLHF | TGCGCCAGCAGCCGGGAGGGACAGAAAAATTCACCCCTCCACTTT
many | . | TRBJ1-2 | TRBV12-3/TRBV12-4 | CASRSRGYGYTF | TGTGCCAGCAGATCACGGGGGTATGGCTACACCTTC
many | . | TRBJ1-5 | TRBV6-1 | CASSDGTQHWAHF | TGTGCCAGCAGTGACGGGACTCAGCATTGGGCGCATTTT
many | . | TRBJ2-1 | TRBV19 | CASSTGYEQFF | TGTGCCAGTTCTACAGGGTACGAGCAGTTCTTC
many | . | TRBJ2-2 | TRBV7-2 | CASSWFRLNTGELFF | TGTGCCAGCAGCTGGTTTCGGCTGAACACCGGGGAGCTGTTTTTT
many | . | TRBJ1-6 | TRBV27 | CASSRGSANNSPLHF | TGTGCCAGCTCCCGCGGGAGCGCGAATAATTCACCCCTCCACTTT
. | . | TRBJ1-3 | TRBV5-1 | CASSPGPAGGNTIYF | TGCGCCAGCAGCCCCGGGCCCGCAGGGGGAAACACCATATATTTT
medium-sized | TRBD2 | TRBJ2-3 | TRBV7-6 | CASSLAQTSGGAGTDTQYF | TGTGCCAGCAGCTTAGCCCAAACTAGCGGGGGGGCCGGTACAGATACGCAGTATTTT
. | . | TRBJ2-7 | TRBV7-6 | CASSSYTGHENYEQYF | TGTGCCAGCAGCTCGTATACGGGACACGAAAACTACGAGCAGTACTTC
many | TRBD2 | TRBJ2-5 | TRBV11-2 | CASSLAGGRETQYF | TGTGCCAGCAGCTTAGCGGGGGGGCGGGAGACCCAGTACTTC
many | TRBD1 | TRBJ2-4 | TRBV2 | CASRLDRGSNIQYF | TGTGCCAGCAGGCTCGACAGGGGGTCAAACATTCAGTACTTC
many | TRBD1 | TRBJ1-6 | TRBV28 | CASSPQGEAYNSPLHF | TGTGCCAGCAGTCCACAGGGGGAGGCCTATAATTCACCCCTCCACTTT
. | . | TRBJ1-5 | TRBV20-1 | CSAVRPGGGNQPQHF | TGCAGTGCTGTCCGTCCAGGCGGGGGCAATCAGCCCCAGCATTTT
few | TRBD1 | TRBJ2-3 | TRBV18 | CASSPGTGGPDTQYF | TGTGCCAGCTCACCCGGGACAGGGGGCCCAGATACGCAGTATTTT
many | . | TRBJ1-1 | TRBV9 | CASSASPGREAFF | TGTGCCAGCAGCGCCTCCCCGGGCCGTGAAGCTTTCTTT
many | . | TRBJ2-7 | TRBV10-3 | CAISESVSSSYEQYF | TGTGCCATCAGTGAGTCGGTTTCAAGCTCCTACGAGCAGTACTTC
few | . | TRBJ2-3 | TRBV9 | CASSDTIRDPQYF | TGTGCCAGCAGCGATACCATTAGGGACCCGCAGTATTTT